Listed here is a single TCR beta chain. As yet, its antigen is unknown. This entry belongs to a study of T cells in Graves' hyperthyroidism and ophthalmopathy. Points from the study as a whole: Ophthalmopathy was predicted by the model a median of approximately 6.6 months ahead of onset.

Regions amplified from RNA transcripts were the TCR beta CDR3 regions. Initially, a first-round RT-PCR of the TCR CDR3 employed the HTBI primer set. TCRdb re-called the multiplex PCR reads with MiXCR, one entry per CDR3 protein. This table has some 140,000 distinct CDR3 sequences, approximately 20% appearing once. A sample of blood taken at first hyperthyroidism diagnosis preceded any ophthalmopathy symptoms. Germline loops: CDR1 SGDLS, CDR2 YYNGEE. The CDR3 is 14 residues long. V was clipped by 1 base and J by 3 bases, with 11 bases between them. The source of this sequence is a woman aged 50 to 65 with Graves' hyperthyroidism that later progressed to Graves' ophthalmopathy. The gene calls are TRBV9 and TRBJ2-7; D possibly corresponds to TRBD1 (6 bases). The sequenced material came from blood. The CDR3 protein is CASSVTGRGYEQYF. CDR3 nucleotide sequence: TGTGCCAGCAGCGTAACAGGGAGAGGCTACGAGCAGTACTTC. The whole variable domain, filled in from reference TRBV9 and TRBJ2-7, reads DSGVTQTPKHLITATGQRVTLRCSPRSGDLSVYWYQQSLDQGLQFLIQYYNGEERAKGNILERFSAQQFPDLHSELNLSSLELGDSALYFCASSVTGRGYEQYFGPGTRLTVT.